The clone carrying this TCR beta chain has just a few counts. Its target is unknown. Sequence at one end of the junction differs from germline and may be a read error. These data originate in a study of T cell repertoires in cytomegalovirus infection. Study outcomes and limitations: Cumulative frequency (of public TCR beta family members) identified carriers of CMV plus the relevant HLA. There were HLA-C-restricted CMV-specific TCR beta clonotypes dominating the ex vivo response.

This CDR3 has 12 residues. CDR1 and CDR2 from the germline V gene are SNHLY and FYNNEI. TCRdb re-called the reads with MiXCR, one entry per CDR3 protein. The data contain under 200,000 distinct CDR3 sequences, roughly 9.8% of them singletons. This clonotype originated in a human donor in good health (CMV status not recorded). Some clones in this sample may be carry-over from other donors' samples. The chain uses TRBV2 and TRBJ2-1; D is undetermined. The sample was PBMCs. In DNA form, the CDR3 reads TGTGCCAGCAATGAATGGGTGAATGAGCAGTTCTTC. Its translation: CASNEWVNEQFF. Full variable domain (remainder filled in from reference TRBV2 and TRBJ2-1): EPEVTQTPSHQVTQMGQEVILRCVPISNHLYFYWYRQILGQKVEFLVSFYNNEISEKSEIFDDQFSVERPDGSNFTLKIRSTKLEDSAMYFCASNEWVNEQFFGPGTRLTVL.